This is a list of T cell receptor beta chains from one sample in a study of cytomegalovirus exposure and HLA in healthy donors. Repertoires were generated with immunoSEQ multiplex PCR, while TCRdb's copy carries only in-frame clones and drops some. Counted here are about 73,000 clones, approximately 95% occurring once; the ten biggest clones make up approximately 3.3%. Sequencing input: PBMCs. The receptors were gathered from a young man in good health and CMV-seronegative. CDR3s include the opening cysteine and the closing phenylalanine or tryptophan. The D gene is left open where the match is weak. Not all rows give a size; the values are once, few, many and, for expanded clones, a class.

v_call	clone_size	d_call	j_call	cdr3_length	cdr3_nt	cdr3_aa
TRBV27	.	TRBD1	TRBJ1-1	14	TGTGCCAGCAGCCCTCGCCCCTTTACAGGGGAGGCTTTCTTT	CASSPRPFTGEAFF
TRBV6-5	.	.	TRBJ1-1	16	TGTGCCAGCAGTTACTCGAGGGGGGGCGTTCTCACTGAAGCTTTCTTT	CASSYSRGGVLTEAFF
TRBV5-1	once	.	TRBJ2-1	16	TGCGCCAGCAGGGATCTGTATGGGGGGTCCTACAATGAGCAGTTCTTC	CASRDLYGGSYNEQFF
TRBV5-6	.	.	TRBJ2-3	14	TGTGCCAGCAGCTTTGGCCGCAGCACAGATACGCAGTATTTT	CASSFGRSTDTQYF
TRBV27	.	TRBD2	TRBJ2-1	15	TGTGCCAGCAGTTCCTCGGGGGGTGCCTACAATGAGCAGTTCTTC	CASSSSGGAYNEQFF
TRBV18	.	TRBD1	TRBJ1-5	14	TGTGCCAGCTCACCCGGGACAGTCGATCAGCCCCAGCATTTT	CASSPGTVDQPQHF
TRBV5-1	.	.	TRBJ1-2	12	TGCGCCAGCAGCCCCACAGGGTTTGGCTACACCTTC	CASSPTGFGYTF
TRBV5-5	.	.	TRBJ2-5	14	TGTGCCAGCAGCTTGGCGTTTCGAGAAGAGACCCAGTACTTC	CASSLAFREETQYF
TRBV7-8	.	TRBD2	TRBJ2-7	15	TGTGCCAGCAGCCCTAGCGGGGGGGCTTTCTACGAGCAGTACTTC	CASSPSGGAFYEQYF
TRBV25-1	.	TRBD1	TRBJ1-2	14	TGTGCCAGCAGTGACTGGACAGGGTCCTATGGCTACACCTTC	CASSDWTGSYGYTF
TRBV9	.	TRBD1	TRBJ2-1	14	TGTGCCAGCACGCGGGACAGGGTAAGCATGGAGCAGTTCTTC	CASTRDRVSMEQFF
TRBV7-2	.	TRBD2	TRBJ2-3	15	TGTGCCAGCAGCTTGCGGGGGGAACTCACAGATACGCAGTATTTT	CASSLRGELTDTQYF
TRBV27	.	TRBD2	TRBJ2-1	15	TGTGCCAGCAGGCATAGCGGGGGGGCATGGAATGAGCAGTTCTTC	CASRHSGGAWNEQFF
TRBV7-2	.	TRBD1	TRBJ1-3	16	TGTGCCAGCAGCCTCCCGGGACAGAGCTCTGGAAACACCATATATTTT	CASSLPGQSSGNTIYF
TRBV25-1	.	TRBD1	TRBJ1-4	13	TGTGCCAGCAGAGGGACAGTTAATGAAAAACTGTTTTTT	CASRGTVNEKLFF
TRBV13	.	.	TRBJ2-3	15	TGTGCCAGCAGCTCACGGACAGTGAACACAGATACGCAGTATTTT	CASSSRTVNTDTQYF
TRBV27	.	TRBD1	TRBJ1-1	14	TGTGCCAGCAGTTGGGGGACAGGGAACACTGAAGCTTTCTTT	CASSWGTGNTEAFF
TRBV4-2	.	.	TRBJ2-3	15	TGTGCCAGCAGCCAAGATCCAACATACACAGATACGCAGTATTTT	CASSQDPTYTDTQYF
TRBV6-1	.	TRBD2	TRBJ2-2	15	TGTGCCAGCAGAGGACTAGCGTTAGGCACCGGGGAGCTGTTTTTT	CASRGLALGTGELFF
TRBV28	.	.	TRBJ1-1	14	TGTGCCAGCAGTTTTGGGTGGGGCTACACTGAAGCTTTCTTT	CASSFGWGYTEAFF
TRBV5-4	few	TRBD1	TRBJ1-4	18	TGTGCCAGCAGCCTCTCGAATTTCGGACAGGCCGTAAATGAAAAACTGTTTTTT	CASSLSNFGQAVNEKLFF
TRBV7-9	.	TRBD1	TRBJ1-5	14	TGTGCCAGCAGCTGGACAGGGCATGATCAGCCCCAGCATTTT	CASSWTGHDQPQHF
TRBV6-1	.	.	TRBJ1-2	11	TGTGCCAGTCCCGGAGGCTATGGCTACACCTTC	CASPGGYGYTF
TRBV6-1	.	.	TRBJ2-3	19	TGTGCCAGCAGTGAAGCCCCCCCAGGGCAGGGCGGTTCCACAGATACGCAGTATTTT	CASSEAPPGQGGSTDTQYF
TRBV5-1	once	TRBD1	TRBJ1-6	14	TGCGCCAGCAGCTTCCGGGACAGGGGTTCACCCCTCCACTTT	CASSFRDRGSPLHF
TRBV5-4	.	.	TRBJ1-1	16	TGTGCCAGCAGCTCCTCGCAGACATTAACGAACACTGAAGCTTTCTTT	CASSSSQTLTNTEAFF
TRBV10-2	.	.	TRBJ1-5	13	TGCGCCAGCAGTGAGGTCCTACTGAAGACCCAGCATTTT	CASSEVLLKTQHF
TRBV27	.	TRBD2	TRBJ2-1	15	TGTGCCAGCACTCAAGGACTAGCGGGTTACAATGAGCAGTTCTTC	CASTQGLAGYNEQFF
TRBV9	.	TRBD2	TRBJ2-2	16	TGTGCCAGCAGCGTAGCCGGGGGGGCCCACACCGGGGAGCTGTTTTTT	CASSVAGGAHTGELFF
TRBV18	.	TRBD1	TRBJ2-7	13	TGTGCCAGCTCACCCGGGACAGGGGGCGAGCAGTACTTC	CASSPGTGGEQYF